The 19 T cell receptor beta chains reported below all come from one sample, sequenced in a study of PD-L1 blockade in urothelial cancer. This table comes from immunoSEQ multiplex PCR, and its TCRdb copy is limited to in-frame clones, with some not included. The sample holds tens of thousands of clones, roughly 90% seen once. The time point: pretreatment peripheral blood. This sample comprised PBMCs, obtained around atezolizumab (anti-PD-L1) treatment. These receptors all stem from a man aged 65-85 years with urothelial cancer.

In regard to this clone: This CDR3 is also generated by other DNA sequences in the sample. The V and J genes are TRBV9 and TRBJ2-2; D is unresolved. The germline CDR1 and CDR2 sequences are SGDLS and YYNGEE. V was cut by 0 bases and J by 1 base, with 7 bases left in between. The CDR3 is made up of 15 amino acids. The CDR3 sequence: CASSVVGGNTGELFF. In DNA, the CDR3 is TGTGCCAGCAGCGTAGTTGGCGGGAACACCGGGGAGCTGTTTTTT.

This clone appeared once. For the CDR3, the DNA is TGCGCCAGCAGCCAAGATAGGGCTAGCGGGAGGGCCGGTACGCAGTATTTT. It yields the protein CASSQDRASGRAGTQYF. J is TRBJ2-3 and V is TRBV4-1, with 12 bases identical to TRBD2. Trimming removed 0 bases from V and 8 bases from J; junction bases left unmatched: 9. Germline CDR1 is MGHRA and CDR2 is YSYEKL. This CDR3 spans 17 amino acids.

This clone was recorded once. For the CDR3, the DNA is TGCGCCAGCAGTGAGGCGTACGCTCGTGAGCAGTTCTTC. This gives the protein CASSEAYAREQFF. V gene TRBV10-1 combines with J gene TRBJ2-1; unclear D gene. The CDR3 sequence is 13 residues long. The V gene lost 2 bases and the J gene lost 9 bases, with 11 bases spanning the gap. Germline V lookup: CDR1 WNHNN, CDR2 SYGVQD (reference sequence).

J is TRBJ2-1 and V is TRBV7-3; 14 positions match TRBD2. J was trimmed by 10 bases and V by 6 bases; bases with no gene match: 5. The CDR3 totals 14 residues. CDR1 and CDR2 from the germline V gene are SGHTA and FQGTGA. This chain's CDR3 is CASSRLAGGPEQFF. CDR3 bases: TGTGCCAGCAGTAGACTAGCGGGAGGGCCCGAGCAGTTCTTC.

This chain connects TRBV12-5 to TRBJ1-1; 7 bases match TRBD1. Germline CDR1 reads LGHNT; CDR2 reads FRNRAP. J gave up 0 bases and V 3 bases, and 13 bases lay outside the gene matches. The CDR3 is 18 residues long. CDR3 in DNA: TGTGCTAGTGGTTTCTTTGTGCAGGGGGTCGGAGTGAACACTGAAGCTTTCTTT. As protein: CASGFFVQGVGVNTEAFF.

This clone was counted once. The V gene is TRBV6-5, the J gene TRBJ1-1, with 8 nucleotides matching TRBD1. Trimming cost V 8 bases and J 5 bases; bases outside gene matches: 13. CDR1 is MNHEY and CDR2 is SVGAGI in the germline V gene. There are 15 residues in the CDR3. CDR3 protein: CASFRPGGGLTEAFF. DNA for the CDR3: TGTGCCAGCTTCCGACCAGGGGGCGGGCTAACTGAAGCTTTCTTT.

The rearrangement uses TRBV19 and TRBJ2-6, with TRBD2 identical over 11 bases. The CDR3 runs to 18 residues. The germline CDR1 and CDR2 sequences are LNHDA and SQIVND (reference sequence). With V trimmed by 3 bases and J by 2 bases, 6 bases remained unmatched. CDR3 in DNA: TGTGCCAGTAGTATTGCTAGCGGGGGGACCGCTGGGGCCAACGTCCTGACTTTC. Translated, it gives CASSIASGGTAGANVLTF.

V usage is TRBV2 and J usage is TRBJ1-1, with 9 bases fitting TRBD1. The CDR3 is 13 residues long. The germline V gene encodes CDR1 SNHLY and CDR2 FYNNEI. The V segment lost 4 bases and the J segment 3 bases; nucleotides outside the gene matches: 0. The CDR3 loop is CASSGQGDTEAFF. The CDR3 nucleotides read TGTGCCAGCAGTGGACAGGGGGACACTGAAGCTTTCTTT.

This chain links TRBV12-5 with TRBJ1-4; D unclear. Looked up from germline, CDR1 is LGHNT and CDR2 is FRNRAP. Trimming left V 6 bases short and J 7 bases short, with 15 bases between. The CDR3 has 14 amino acids. DNA for the CDR3: TGTGCTAGTGGCCACTGGGGTGAGGGTGAAAAACTGTTTTTT. Translation: CASGHWGEGEKLFF.

The CDR3 region is CASSFTRQNIQYF. The DNA for the CDR3 is TGTGCCAGCAGTTTCACCAGGCAAAACATTCAGTACTTC. This chain links TRBV27 with TRBJ2-4; the D is unclear. The ends were cut back, 3 bases at V and 5 bases at J, with 8 bases in the middle. Germline V gene sequence: CDR1 MNHEY, CDR2 SMNVEV (reference sequence). This CDR3 spans 13 amino acids.

This clone has more than one count but fewer than ten. This chain connects TRBV7-9 to TRBJ1-2; no reliable D call. The CDR3 runs 14 residues. CDR1 is SEHNR, CDR2 FQNEAQ, per germline (reference sequence). Trimming stripped 3 bases from V and 8 bases from J, with 16 bases between. Here the CDR3 reads CASSFGLNDGGYTF. In nucleotides, the CDR3 is TGTGCCAGCAGCTTCGGTCTTAATGACGGGGGCTACACCTTC.

This clone was counted a single time. This chain connects TRBV28 to TRBJ2-7, with 9 positions matching TRBD1. The CDR3 is 14 amino acids. The junction had 7 bases not matched to a gene; V was cut back by 5 bases and J by 5 bases. Looked up from germline, CDR1 is MDHEN and CDR2 is SYDVKM. CDR3 sequence (DNA): TGTGCCAGCAGTGGGGCGACAGGGGGAAACGAGCAGTACTTC. Encoded protein: CASSGATGGNEQYF.

The V call is TRBV18, the J call TRBJ1-2; 10 bases are a match to TRBD1. This CDR3 region has 14 residues. The germline CDR1 and CDR2 sequences are KGHSH and LQKENI. Trimming cost V 3 bases and J 6 bases; bases outside gene matches: 4. The CDR3 here is CASSPGQGRDGYTF. The DNA of the CDR3 is TGTGCCAGCTCACCGGGACAGGGGCGCGATGGCTACACCTTC. The entire variable domain, with the rest obtained from reference TRBV18 and TRBJ1-2, is as follows: NAGVMQNPRHLVRRRGQEARLRCSPMKGHSHVYWYRQLPEEGLKFMVYLQKENIIDESGMPKERFSAEFPKEGPSILRIQQVVRGDSAAYFCASSPGQGRDGYTFGSGTRLTVV.

The J gene is TRBJ2-1, the V gene TRBV6-5; TRBD2 matches 11 bases. Losses at the gene ends were 4 bases for V and 7 bases for J; bases not matched to a gene: 9. Germline V gene lookup returns CDR1 MNHEY and CDR2 SVGAGI. The CDR3 is 16 amino acids. DNA of the CDR3: TGTGCCAGCAGTTCTCTACTAGCGGGAGAACGGAATGAGCAGTTCTTC. Protein sequence: CASSSLLAGERNEQFF.

The chain couples TRBV5-1 to TRBJ2-1; TRBD2 agrees at 7 bases. The CDR3 is made up of 13 amino acids. Germline CDR1 is SGHRS and CDR2 is YFSETQ. The J segment lost 4 bases and the V segment lost 6 bases, leaving 4 bases of the junction unmatched. CDR3 protein: CASTSAGYNEQFF. The CDR3 bases are TGCGCCAGCACCTCAGCGGGGTACAATGAGCAGTTCTTC.

The genes are TRBV7-3 and TRBJ2-5; 8 bases line up with TRBD2. V was clipped by 5 bases and J by 5 bases; unmatched bases: 7. There are 14 residues in the CDR3. Germline CDR1 is SGHTA and CDR2 is FQGTGA. CDR3 region: CASSPGGPGETQYF. CDR3 nucleotides: TGTGCCAGCAGCCCGGGAGGGCCTGGGGAGACCCAGTACTTC.

The chain uses TRBV30 and TRBJ2-1; 16 positions agree with TRBD2. This CDR3 has 15 residues. The germline V gene has CDR1 GTSNPN and CDR2 SVGIG (reference sequence). V dropped 8 bases and J dropped 12; count of bases not matched to a gene: 13. CDR3 protein: CAITSGTSGRAGQFF. The CDR3 nucleotides read TGTGCCATAACCTCCGGGACTAGCGGGAGGGCCGGGCAGTTCTTC.

The V call is TRBV28, the J call TRBJ2-3, with 9 bases aligning to TRBD2. Germline CDR1 and CDR2: MDHEN and SYDVKM. This CDR3 contains 15 residues. The V segment lost 4 bases and the J segment 5 bases; nucleotides outside the gene matches: 7. In DNA form, the CDR3 reads TGTGCCAGCAGTTCAGGGGGAGCGGGAGGAGATACGCAGTATTTT. Amino acids: CASSSGGAGGDTQYF.

This sequence joins TRBV18 and TRBJ2-2; D remains ambiguous. Germline lookup yields CDR1 KGHSH and CDR2 LQKENI. The CDR3 loop spans 14 amino acids. Between the trimmed V and J ends, which lost 3 bases and 2 bases, there was a span of 7 bases. CDR3: CASSPRGNTGELFF. The DNA for the CDR3 is TGTGCCAGCTCACCGCGAGGAAACACCGGGGAGCTGTTTTTT. Full variable domain (outside the CDR3, taken from reference TRBV18 and TRBJ2-2): NAGVMQNPRHLVRRRGQEARLRCSPMKGHSHVYWYRQLPEEGLKFMVYLQKENIIDESGMPKERFSAEFPKEGPSILRIQQVVRGDSAAYFCASSPRGNTGELFFGEGSRLTVL.